Listed below are T cell receptor beta chains from one sample, sequenced in a study of radiotherapy plus CTLA-4 blockade in lung cancer. Sequenced by immunoSEQ multiplex PCR; TCRdb stores in-frame clones only, minus some. The sample has tens of thousands of clones, approximately 80% seen once. The material sequenced was peripheral blood, taken from a patient treated with radiotherapy plus ipilimumab. Source of these receptors: a human donor with non-small cell lung cancer who had a complete response to radiotherapy plus ipilimumab. CDR3s include the opening cysteine and the closing phenylalanine or tryptophan. A D gene is named only where the DNA matches it firmly. Clone size is given for some rows only: seen once, a few or many times, or a class if the clone is expanded.

- | - | TRBJ1-1 | TRBV7-2 | CASSLMKNTEAFF | TGTGCCAGCAGCTTAATGAAAAACACTGAAGCTTTCTTT
TRBD2 | - | TRBJ2-3 | TRBV18 | CASSPKIPAGGPGETQYF | TGTGCCAGCTCACCAAAGATTCCAGCGGGAGGGCCAGGTGAGACGCAGTATTTT
- | few | TRBJ2-2 | TRBV5-5 | CASKGGELFF | TGTGCCAGCAAAGGCGGGGAGCTGTTTTTT
TRBD2 | - | TRBJ2-1 | TRBV5-3 | CARSSREGVREQFF | TGTGCCAGAAGTTCGCGGGAGGGGGTTCGGGAGCAGTTCTTC
TRBD1 | - | TRBJ2-7 | TRBV6-5 | CASSLPGQGSEQYF | TGTGCCAGCAGTTTACCGGGACAGGGCTCCGAGCAGTACTTC
TRBD2 | - | TRBJ2-1 | TRBV18 | CASSPDGPSGKNEQFF | TGTGCCAGCTCACCAGATGGCCCTAGCGGGAAGAATGAGCAGTTCTTC
- | - | TRBJ2-2 | TRBV7-8 | CASSSNTGELFF | TGTGCCAGCAGCTCCAACACCGGGGAGCTGTTTTTT
TRBD1 | - | TRBJ1-5 | TRBV10-2 | CASRGTGTGQPQHF | TGCGCCAGCAGAGGGACAGGGACGGGTCAGCCCCAGCATTTT
- | - | TRBJ1-2 | TRBV4-3 | CASSQYLSDSSNYGYTF | TGCGCCAGCAGCCAATACCTCTCGGACAGCTCTAACTATGGCTACACCTTC
- | - | TRBJ1-1 | TRBV27 | CASSWAGNSNTEAFF | TGTGCCAGCAGTTGGGCAGGGAACTCTAACACTGAAGCTTTCTTT
TRBD1 | - | TRBJ2-2 | TRBV10-3 | CAISQQGAVTGELFF | TGTGCCATCAGCCAACAGGGGGCTGTCACCGGGGAGCTGTTTTTT
TRBD1 | once | TRBJ1-5 | TRBV7-8 | CASSLIQGDQPQHF | TGTGCCAGCAGCTTAATACAGGGGGATCAGCCCCAGCATTTT
- | - | TRBJ1-1 | TRBV11-3 | CASSFSNDKAFF | TGTGCCAGCAGCTTTAGTAACGATAAAGCTTTCTTT
TRBD2 | - | TRBJ2-1 | TRBV5-4 | CASRSGGPVTYNEQFF | TGTGCCAGCCGGTCGGGGGGGCCCGTAACCTACAATGAGCAGTTCTTC
- | few | TRBJ1-2 | TRBV7-2 | CASSEGRAYGYTF | TGTGCCAGCAGCGAGGGCCGCGCCTATGGCTACACCTTC
TRBD1 | - | TRBJ1-2 | TRBV6-1 | CASSGWTGQGDYGYTF | TGTGCCAGCAGTGGCTGGACGGGACAGGGAGACTATGGCTACACCTTC
TRBD1 | - | TRBJ1-4 | TRBV7-6 | CASSSPTGWATTNEKLFF | TGTGCCAGCAGCTCTCCGACAGGGTGGGCGACAACTAATGAAAAACTGTTTTTT
- | - | TRBJ2-2 | TRBV11-2 | CASSTMGLTGELFF | TGTGCCAGCAGCACGATGGGACTCACCGGGGAGCTGTTTTTT
- | - | TRBJ2-1 | TRBV7-9 | CATLDPGRLNNEQFF | TGTGCCACGCTCGATCCGGGACGGTTGAACAATGAGCAGTTCTTC
TRBD1 | - | TRBJ2-2 | TRBV9 | CASSAGTGANTGELFF | TGTGCCAGCAGCGCCGGGACAGGTGCCAACACCGGGGAGCTGTTTTTT
TRBD1 | once | TRBJ1-2 | TRBV11-3 | CASSPQGKEGYTF | TGTGCCAGCAGCCCACAGGGGAAGGAAGGCTACACCTTC
- | - | TRBJ1-5 | TRBV28 | CASSLYLGQTTWPQHF | TGTGCCAGCAGTTTATACCTCGGACAGACTACCTGGCCCCAGCATTTT
- | - | TRBJ2-3 | TRBV6-5 | CASSYSVGVRTDTQYF | TGTGCCAGCAGTTACTCCGTAGGGGTCCGCACAGATACGCAGTATTTT
- | - | TRBJ1-2 | TRBV6-1 | CASSADSLTNYGYTF | TGTGCCAGCAGTGCTGACAGCCTCACTAACTATGGCTACACCTTC
- | - | TRBJ2-1 | TRBV7-6 | CTSSGQSREQFF | TGTACCAGCAGCGGACAGTCCCGTGAGCAGTTCTTC